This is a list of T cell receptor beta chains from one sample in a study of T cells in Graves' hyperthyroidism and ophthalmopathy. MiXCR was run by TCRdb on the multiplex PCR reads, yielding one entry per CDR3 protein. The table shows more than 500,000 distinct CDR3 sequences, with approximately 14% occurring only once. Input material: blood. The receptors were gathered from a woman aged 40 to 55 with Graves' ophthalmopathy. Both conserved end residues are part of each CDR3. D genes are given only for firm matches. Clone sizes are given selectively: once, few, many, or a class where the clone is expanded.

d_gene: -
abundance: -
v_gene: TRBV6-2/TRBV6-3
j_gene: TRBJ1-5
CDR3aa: CASSYRVGTSNQPQHF
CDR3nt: TGTGCCAGCAGTTACCGCGTAGGGACAAGCAATCAGCCCCAGCATTTT

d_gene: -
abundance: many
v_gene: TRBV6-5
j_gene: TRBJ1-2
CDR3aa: CASSYYHGYGYTF
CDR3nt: TGTGCCAGCAGTTACTACCACGGCTATGGCTACACCTTC

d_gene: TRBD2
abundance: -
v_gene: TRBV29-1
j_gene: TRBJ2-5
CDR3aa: CSVVTGRETQYF
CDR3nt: TGCAGCGTTGTTACCGGGAGGGAGACCCAGTACTTC

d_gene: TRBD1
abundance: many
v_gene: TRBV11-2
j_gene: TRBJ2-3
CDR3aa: CASSFWTGPLGTDTQYF
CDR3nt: TGTGCCAGCAGCTTCTGGACAGGGCCTCTGGGCACAGATACGCAGTATTTT

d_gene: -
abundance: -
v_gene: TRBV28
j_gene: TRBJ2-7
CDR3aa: CASSSPQLTREQYF
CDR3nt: TGTGCCAGCAGCTCGCCCCAGCTGACACGCGAGCAGTACTTC

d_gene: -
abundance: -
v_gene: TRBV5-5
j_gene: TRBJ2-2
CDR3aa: CASSFSRVGAGELFF
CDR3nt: TGTGCCAGCAGCTTTTCGCGGGTCGGGGCCGGGGAGCTGTTTTTT

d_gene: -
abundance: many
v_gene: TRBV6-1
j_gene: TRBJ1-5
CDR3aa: CASSVASGLYQPQHF
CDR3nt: TGTGCCAGCAGTGTTGCCAGTGGACTTTATCAGCCCCAGCATTTT

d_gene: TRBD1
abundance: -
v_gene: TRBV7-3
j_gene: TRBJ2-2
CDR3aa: CASSTGAGANTGELFF
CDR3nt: TGTGCCAGCAGCACAGGGGCGGGTGCGAACACCGGGGAGCTGTTTTTT

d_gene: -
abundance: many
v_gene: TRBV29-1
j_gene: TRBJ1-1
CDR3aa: CSVEDRVAFF
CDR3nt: TGCAGCGTTGAAGATCGGGTAGCTTTCTTT

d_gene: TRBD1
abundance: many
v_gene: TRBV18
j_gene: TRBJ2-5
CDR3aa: CASSPGGQETQYF
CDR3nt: TGTGCCAGCAGTCCAGGGGGACAAGAGACCCAGTACTTC

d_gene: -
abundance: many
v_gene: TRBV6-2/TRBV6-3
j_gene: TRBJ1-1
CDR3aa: CASRDRRMNTEAFF
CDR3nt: TGTGCCAGCAGGGACAGACGAATGAACACTGAAGCTTTCTTT

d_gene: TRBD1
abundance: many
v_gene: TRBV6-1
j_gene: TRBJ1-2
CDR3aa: CASSLGTGIDYGYTF
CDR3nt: TGTGCCAGCAGTCTGGGGACAGGGATCGACTATGGCTACACCTTC

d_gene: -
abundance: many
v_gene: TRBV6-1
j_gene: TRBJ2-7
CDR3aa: CASSRGQYYEQYF
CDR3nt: TGTGCCAGCAGTAGAGGACAGTACTACGAGCAGTACTTC

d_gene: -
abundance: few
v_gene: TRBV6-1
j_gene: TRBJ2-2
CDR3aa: CASSEVDQNTGELFF
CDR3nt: TGTGCCAGCAGTGAAGTGGACCAGAACACCGGGGAGCTGTTTTTT

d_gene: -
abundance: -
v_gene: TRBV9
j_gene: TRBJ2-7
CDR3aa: CASSGGLATYEQYF
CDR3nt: TGTGCCAGCAGCGGGGGGCTAGCGACCTACGAGCAGTACTTC